This T cell receptor (beta chain) was identified during a study of long-term antiretroviral therapy in people with HIV. Points from the study as a whole: Controls showed broader CDR3 length ranges than did the HIV repertoires. Despite increasing after ART, diversity remained lower than that of transplant donor controls.

Worth noting for this clone: Its antigen is still unknown.

The assay used was immunoSEQ (version v3.0), run at survey level. Only in-frame clones appear in the TCRdb table, and some are missing; sequencing was by immunoSEQ multiplex PCR. The repertoire holds tens of thousands of clones, with roughly 82% as singletons. The germline CDR1 and CDR2 sequences are SGDLS and YYNGEE. With V trimmed by 4 bases and J by 4 bases, 5 bases remained unmatched. This CDR3 is 14 amino acids long. Every participant with HIV received treatment in the United States. This clonotype was sampled from a man younger than 35 with HIV. Sequences were derived from unsorted PBMCs, sampled 0.3 years after starting antiretroviral therapy. The chain recombines TRBV9 with TRBJ1-2; 9 bases map to TRBD1. CDR3 loop: CASSPDRGSYGYTF. The DNA for the CDR3 is TGTGCCAGCAGCCCAGACAGGGGGTCCTATGGCTACACCTTC.